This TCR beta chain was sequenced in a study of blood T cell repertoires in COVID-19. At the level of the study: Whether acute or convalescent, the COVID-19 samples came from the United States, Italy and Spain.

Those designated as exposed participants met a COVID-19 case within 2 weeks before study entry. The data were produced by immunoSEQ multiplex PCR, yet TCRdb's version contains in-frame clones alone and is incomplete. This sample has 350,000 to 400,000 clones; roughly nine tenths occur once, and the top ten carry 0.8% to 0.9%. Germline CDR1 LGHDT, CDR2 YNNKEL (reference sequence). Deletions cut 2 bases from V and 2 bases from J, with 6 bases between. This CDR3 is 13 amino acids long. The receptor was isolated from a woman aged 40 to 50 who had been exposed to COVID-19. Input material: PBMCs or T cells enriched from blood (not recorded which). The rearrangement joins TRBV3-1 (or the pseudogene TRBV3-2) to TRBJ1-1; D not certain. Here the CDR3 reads CASSQQLNTEAFF. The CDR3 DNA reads TGTGCCAGCAGCCAACAACTCAACACTGAAGCTTTCTTT.